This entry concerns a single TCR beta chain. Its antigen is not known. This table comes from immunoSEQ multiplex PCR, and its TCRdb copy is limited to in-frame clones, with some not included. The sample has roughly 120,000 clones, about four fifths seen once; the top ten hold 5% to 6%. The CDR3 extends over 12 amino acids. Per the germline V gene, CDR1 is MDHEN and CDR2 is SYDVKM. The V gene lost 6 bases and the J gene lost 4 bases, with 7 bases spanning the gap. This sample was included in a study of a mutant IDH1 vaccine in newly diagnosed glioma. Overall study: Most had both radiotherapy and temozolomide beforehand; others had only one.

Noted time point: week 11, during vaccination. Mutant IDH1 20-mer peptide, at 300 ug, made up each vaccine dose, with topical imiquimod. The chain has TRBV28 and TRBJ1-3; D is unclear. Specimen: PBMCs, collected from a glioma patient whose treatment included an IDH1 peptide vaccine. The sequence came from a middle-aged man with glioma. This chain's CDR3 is CASRGNGNTIYF. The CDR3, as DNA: TGTGCCAGCAGGGGGAACGGAAACACCATATATTTT.